Sequencing of this T cell receptor (beta chain) was carried out in a study of beta chain features in type 1 diabetes. Trimming left V 1 base short and J 9 bases short, with 15 bases between. The CDR3 has 14 amino acids. Looked up from germline, CDR1 is SEHNR and CDR2 is FQNEAQ (reference sequence). The sequenced template was cDNA made from the entire isolated RNA. Assay used: immunoSEQ multiplex PCR; TCRdb lists only in-frame clones, some missing. The sample contains about 390,000 clones, 8.5% to 10% of which appear only once. Roughly 100 mL of blood, on average, came from one heparinised draw per donor. Only a few counts were recorded for this clone. The antigen remains undetermined. General study results and limits: A potential influence of HLA type upon TCRB rearrangement remained unresolved herein. Moderate yet significant TCRB CDR3 shortening was seen in Type 1 diabetes patients in all four CD4+ subsets. Cells expressing TCR highly could be over-represented by cDNA sequencing.

Sample: central memory CD4+ T cells from blood. This chain links TRBV7-9 with TRBJ1-1; D possibly corresponds to TRBD1 (6 bases). The receptor was derived from a man aged 25-45 years with type 1 diabetes. CDR3 sequence reads: CASSLEGGGQQAFF. CDR3 DNA: TGTGCCAGCAGCTTAGAGGGGGGTGGACAGCAAGCTTTCTTT. The whole variable domain, remainder taken from reference TRBV7-9 and TRBJ1-1, is DTGVSQNPRHKITKRGQNVTFRCDPISEHNRLYWYRQTLGQGPEFLTYFQNEAQLEKSRLLSDRFSAERPKGSFSTLEIQRTEQGDSAMYLCASSLEGGGQQAFFGQGTRLTVV.